One and the same sample provided the 11 T cell receptor beta chains below, sequenced in a study of shared clonotypes between healthy human individuals. In the naive CD8 group, cells lacked CD45RO and were positively selected for CCR7, so terminally differentiated effector memory CD45RA+ cells were left out. Some clones are missing from TCRdb's copy, which holds only in-frame ones; the method was immunoSEQ multiplex PCR. This repertoire shows around 2,000,000 clones, about 93% found once; its top ten account for approximately 1.7%. Sequencing was carried out using naive CD8+ T cells from PBMCs. The source is a man younger than 30 in good health. Some clones in this sample may be carry-over from other donors' samples.

This clone was seen more than once but under ten times. This chain joins TRBV19 and TRBJ1-4; D gene unclear. Trimming shortened V by 5 bases and J by 0 bases, and 10 bases separated the two germline ends. There are 15 residues in the CDR3. Germline V gene lookup returns CDR1 LNHDA and CDR2 SQIVND (reference sequence). CDR3 DNA sequence: TGTGCCAGTAGTCGAGACACCTCAACTAATGAAAAACTGTTTTTT. Its translation: CASSRDTSTNEKLFF. Filled out from reference TRBV19 and TRBJ1-4, the complete variable domain reads DGGITQSPKYLFRKEGQNVTLSCEQNLNHDAMYWYRQDPGQGLRLIYYSQIVNDFQKGDIAEGYSVSREKKESFPLTVTSAQKNPTAFYLCASSRDTSTNEKLFFGSGTQLSVL.

This clone came up once. J is TRBJ2-1 and V is TRBV5-1, with TRBD1 matching 9 bases. Trimming removed 4 bases from V and 6 bases from J; junction bases left unmatched: 8. This CDR3 contains 15 residues. Germline loops: CDR1 SGHRS, CDR2 YFSETQ. The CDR3 is CASSPGQGPSNEQFF. CDR3 bases: TGCGCCAGCAGCCCCGGACAGGGGCCCTCCAATGAGCAGTTCTTC.

About this clone itself: At the DNA level, this CDR3 is encoded by other sequences in the same sample as well. The chain uses TRBV13 and TRBJ2-7, with D possibly called TRBD1 or TRBD2 (5 bases each). Germline CDR1 PRHDT, CDR2 FYEKMQ (reference sequence). V dropped 0 bases and J dropped 5 bases, with 11 bases sitting between them. The CDR3 extends over 14 amino acids. CDR3 residues: CASSLGRRDHEQYF. Written as DNA, the CDR3 is TGTGCCAGCAGCTTAGGCCGTAGGGACCACGAGCAGTACTTC.

This sequence joins TRBV2 and TRBJ2-1; D is unresolved. V gave up 3 bases and J gave up 2 bases, with 8 bases separating them. The CDR3 is 14 amino acids. The germline gives CDR1 SNHLY, CDR2 FYNNEI. CDR3 amino acids: CASSEAGPYNEQFF. CDR3 bases: TGTGCCAGCAGTGAGGCAGGACCCTACAATGAGCAGTTCTTC.

The rearrangement joins TRBV28 to TRBJ2-2, with D unclear. V gave up 3 bases and J gave up 7 bases, with 15 bases separating them. Germline lookup yields CDR1 MDHEN and CDR2 SYDVKM. This CDR3 is built from 15 residues. CDR3 sequence: CASSFASWVNGELFF. The CDR3 nucleotides are TGTGCCAGCAGTTTTGCGAGCTGGGTAAACGGGGAGCTGTTTTTT.

The chain combines TRBV9 with TRBJ2-1; no definite D call. CDR1 and CDR2 (germline): SGDLS, YYNGEE. V shed 0 bases and J shed 8 bases, with 12 bases lying between them. This CDR3 comprises 14 residues. CDR3 amino acids: CASSVGGSPYEQFF. The CDR3 nucleotides read TGTGCCAGCAGCGTAGGTGGTTCTCCGTATGAGCAGTTCTTC.

Of note for this clone: The sample has other DNA sequences that encode this CDR3 too. The chain carries TRBV27 and TRBJ2-6; TRBD1 is a possible D gene (5 bases). The CDR3 spans 14 residues. Germline V lookup: CDR1 MNHEY, CDR2 SMNVEV (reference sequence). Trimming removed 6 bases from V and 3 bases from J, with 9 bases in between. In DNA, the CDR3 is TGTGCCAGCAGCTTAGGGGTTGGGGCCAACGTCCTGACTTTC. Its translation: CASSLGVGANVLTF.

The J gene is TRBJ2-3, the V gene TRBV5-5; 8 bases map to TRBD1. Trimming removed 3 bases from V and 8 bases from J; junction bases left unmatched: 14. Germline CDR1 SGHKS, CDR2 YYEKEE (reference sequence). CDR3 length equals 16 residues. The CDR3 sequence: CASSWTGRSARSTQYF. The CDR3 coding sequence is TGTGCCAGCAGCTGGACAGGGCGATCAGCACGAAGTACGCAGTATTTT.

This clone was recorded once. The chain recombines TRBV4-3 with TRBJ2-7; unclear D gene. The germline V gene encodes CDR1 LGHNA and CDR2 YSLEER. Between the trimmed V and J ends, which lost 0 bases and 6 bases, there was a span of 9 bases. This CDR3 spans 13 amino acids. DNA for the CDR3: TGCGCCAGCAGCCAAGATGTGGCCCGCGAGCAGTACTTC. It yields the protein CASSQDVAREQYF.

This chain uses TRBV28 with TRBJ2-3, with D tentatively TRBD1 or TRBD2 (5 bases each). The V gene's germline CDR1 is MDHEN and CDR2 SYDVKM. V was shortened by 5 bases and J by 4 bases, with 19 bases between the two germline ends. This CDR3 comprises 16 residues. The CDR3: CASSPHGRENADTQYF. For the CDR3, the DNA is TGTGCCAGCAGTCCTCATGGCAGGGAGAACGCAGATACGCAGTATTTT.

The chain couples TRBV28 to TRBJ1-3, with D possibly being TRBD1 (5 bases). Trimming shortened V by 3 bases and J by 0 bases, and 9 bases separated the two germline ends. The CDR3 covers 15 residues. The germline CDR1 and CDR2 sequences are MDHEN and SYDVKM. The CDR3 DNA is TGTGCCAGCAGTTTGGGGGAAGACTCTGGAAACACCATATATTTT. This codes for CASSLGEDSGNTIYF.